The T cell receptor (beta chain) described here comes from a study of graft-versus-host responses after intestinal transplantation. As for the study in general: Recipients uniformly received anti-thymocyte globulin induction, followed by tacrolimus and steroids for roughly 3 years.

This clone turned up a few times. Antigen specificity is unknown. Study-wide results and limits: In recipient marrow, GvH clones were found, and some appeared first in ileum or blood. When patients had graft-donor T cell macrochimerism, their allografts held high graft-versus-host to host-versus-graft clonal ratios.

The CDR3 is 14 residues long. Using immunoSEQ multiplex PCR, the repertoire was profiled, and TCRdb retains in-frame clones only, with some absent. The table shows nearly 110,000 clones, with over 80% occurring only once. This clonotype was obtained from a human donor who was the organ donor for an intestinal transplant. The sequences come from unstimulated CD4+ T cells sorted from spleen or lymph node cells, collected before transplant. J is TRBJ1-1 and V is TRBV21-1. TRBV21-1 is recorded as a pseudogene. The CDR3 sequence: CASSKGDGARGAFF. The CDR3 DNA reads TGTGCCAGCAGCAAAGGGGACGGAGCCCGCGGCGCTTTCTTT.